This TCR beta chain was profiled in a study of T cells after yellow fever vaccination. This clonotype came up many times. V was clipped by 5 bases and J by 4 bases; unmatched bases: 4. Germline CDR1 SEHNR, CDR2 FQNEAQ (reference sequence). The CDR3 contains 14 residues. TCRdb used MiXCR to reprocess the 5' RACE reads, holding one entry per CDR3 protein. The data show roughly 49,000 distinct CDR3 sequences, 7% to 9% seen once. The receptor comes from a young man who received the YFV17D yellow fever vaccine. The sample was CD8+ T cells sorted from PBMCs, taken around 15 days after the first yellow fever vaccination. This chain uses TRBV7-9 with TRBJ2-5; 10 bases line up with TRBD1. The CDR3 sequence: CASSPRDRGETQYF. CDR3 sequence (DNA): TGTGCCAGCAGCCCCCGGGACAGGGGAGAGACCCAGTACTTC.